This T cell receptor beta chain was captured in a study of shared clonotypes between healthy human individuals. Produced via immunoSEQ multiplex PCR; TCRdb's table is partial and in-frame only. This table holds around 320,000 clones, about nine tenths found once. The germline gives CDR1 MDHEN, CDR2 SYDVKM. This CDR3 contains 14 residues. V dropped 10 bases and J dropped 3; count of bases not matched to a gene: 9. Material for sequencing was memory CD8+ T cells sorted from blood. Indicated subset: CD45RO+ cells pooled with CCR7-negative TemRA cells. The TCR comes from a man in his late teens or twenties in good health. This sequence joins TRBV28 and TRBJ2-7; 10 nucleotides align to TRBD1. The CDR3 loop is CATNSGTGVYEQYF. In nucleotides, the CDR3 is TGTGCCACGAATTCCGGGACAGGGGTCTACGAGCAGTACTTC.